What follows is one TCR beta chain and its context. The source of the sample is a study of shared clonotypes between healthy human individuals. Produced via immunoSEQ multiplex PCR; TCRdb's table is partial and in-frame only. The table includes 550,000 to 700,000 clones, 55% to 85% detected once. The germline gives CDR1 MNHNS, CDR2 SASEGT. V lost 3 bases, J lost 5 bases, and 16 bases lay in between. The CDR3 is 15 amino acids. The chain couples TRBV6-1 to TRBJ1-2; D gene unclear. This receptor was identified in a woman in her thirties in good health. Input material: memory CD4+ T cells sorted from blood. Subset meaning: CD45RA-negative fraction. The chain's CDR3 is CASSDLGDQSYGYTF. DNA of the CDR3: TGTGCCAGCAGTGATCTCGGCGATCAGAGTTATGGCTACACCTTC.